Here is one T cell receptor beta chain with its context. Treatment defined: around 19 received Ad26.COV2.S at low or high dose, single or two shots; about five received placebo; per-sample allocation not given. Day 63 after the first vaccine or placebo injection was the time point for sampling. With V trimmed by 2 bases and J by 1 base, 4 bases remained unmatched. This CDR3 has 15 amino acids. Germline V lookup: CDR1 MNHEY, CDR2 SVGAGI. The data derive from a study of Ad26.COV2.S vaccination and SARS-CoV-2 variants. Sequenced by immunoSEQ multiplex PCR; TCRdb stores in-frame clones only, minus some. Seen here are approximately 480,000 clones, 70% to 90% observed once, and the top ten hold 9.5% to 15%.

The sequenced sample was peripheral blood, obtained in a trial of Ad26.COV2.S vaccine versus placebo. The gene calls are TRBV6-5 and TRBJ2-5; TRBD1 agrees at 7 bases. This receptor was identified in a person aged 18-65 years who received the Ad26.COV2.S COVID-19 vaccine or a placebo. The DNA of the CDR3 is TGTGCCAGCAGTTACCCGACAGGGAGCCAAGAGACCCAGTACTTC. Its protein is CASSYPTGSQETQYF.